Listed here are 18 T cell receptor beta chains from one sample, sequenced in a study of T cells in Graves' hyperthyroidism and ophthalmopathy. RNA transcripts yielded amplified TCR beta CDR3 regions. HTBI primers were employed in a first-round RT-PCR of the TCR CDR3. TCRdb used MiXCR to reprocess the multiplex PCR reads, holding one entry per CDR3 protein. The repertoire consists of around 600,000 distinct CDR3 sequences, with 12% to 15% occurring once and the leading ten covering roughly 7%. Specimen: blood. Every receptor here comes from a woman between 18 and 30 years old with Graves' ophthalmopathy.

This clonotype came up many times. V gene TRBV6-1 combines with J gene TRBJ2-1, with a tentative D call TRBD1 (6 bases). The CDR3 is 14 amino acids. Germline V lookup: CDR1 MNHNS, CDR2 SASEGT. Trimming removed 5 bases at V and 4 bases at J, with 12 bases between. CDR3 DNA: TGTGCCAGCAGTCCCGGGACACATTACAATGAGCAGTTCTTC. This gives the protein CASSPGTHYNEQFF.

The V gene is TRBV15, the J gene TRBJ2-1; TRBD2 matches 7 bases. Germline-derived CDR1 and CDR2 are LNHNV and YYDKDF (reference sequence). This CDR3 spans 16 amino acids. The ends lost 0 bases at V and 7 bases at J; junction bases unmatched: 9. The CDR3 region is CATSRDRGGSRNEQFF. Written as DNA, the CDR3 is TGTGCCACCAGCAGAGATCGCGGCGGGAGCCGGAATGAGCAGTTCTTC.

This clonotype was counted many times. The chain links TRBV12-3 or TRBV12-4 to TRBJ2-5, with D uncertain. Between the trimmed V and J ends, which lost 6 bases and 5 bases, there was a span of 13 bases. This CDR3 has 13 residues. The CDR3 DNA follows: TGTGCCAGCAGGACCAACCGTGCGGAGACCCAGTACTTC. Residues: CASRTNRAETQYF.

The rearrangement uses TRBV4-2 and TRBJ1-1; 9 bases agree with TRBD1. The CDR3 consists of 15 residues. J was trimmed by 3 bases and V by 3 bases; bases with no gene match: 5. Germline V gene sequence: CDR1 LGHNA, CDR2 YNFKEQ. This CDR3 is CASSHQGQGDTEAFF. The CDR3, as DNA: TGTGCCAGCAGCCACCAGGGACAGGGTGACACTGAAGCTTTCTTT.

This sequence joins TRBV27 and TRBJ2-3; 9 bases are a match to TRBD2. CDR3 length: 18 amino acids. The J segment lost 5 bases and the V segment lost 4 bases, leaving 16 bases of the junction unmatched. CDR1 is MNHEY, CDR2 SMNVEV, per germline (reference sequence). CDR3 in amino acids: CASSYGLAGVSVRDTQYF. CDR3 sequence (DNA): TGTGCCAGCAGTTACGGGTTAGCGGGAGTGAGTGTGAGAGATACGCAGTATTTT.

At least ten counts were recorded for this clonotype. DNA for the CDR3: TGTGCCAGCGCAAAGGCTAGCGGCTCCTACGAGCAGTACTTC. This sequence encodes CASAKASGSYEQYF. V is TRBV18 and J is TRBJ2-7; 7 bases are a match to TRBD2. The junction had 7 bases not matched to a gene; V was cut back by 8 bases and J by 0 bases. CDR3 length: 14 residues. Germline values: CDR1 KGHSH, CDR2 LQKENI.

This clonotype was found many times. The chain combines TRBV10-3 with TRBJ2-3, with TRBD1 as a possible D gene (5 bases). CDR1 ENHRY and CDR2 SYGVKD come from the germline V gene. The V end lost 10 bases, the J end lost 5 bases, and 10 bases lay between the germline ends. The CDR3 spans 11 residues. The CDR3 spells CATKRGDTQYF. CDR3 nucleotide sequence: TGTGCCACCAAAAGGGGAGATACGCAGTATTTT.

The rearrangement uses TRBV9 and TRBJ1-2; weak D call: TRBD1 (6 bases). Germline CDR1 reads SGDLS; CDR2 reads YYNGEE. The CDR3 has 14 amino acids. Trimming cost V 3 bases and J 3 bases, with 12 bases left between them. The CDR3 DNA follows: TGTGCCAGCAGCGCCCTAACAGGGTACTATGGCTACACCTTC. It specifies CASSALTGYYGYTF.

In its sample, this clonotype was seen many times. The gene calls are TRBV6-1 and TRBJ1-5; D gene ambiguous. From germline, CDR1 is MNHNS and CDR2 SASEGT. This CDR3 is 17 amino acids long. The V end was cut by 2 bases, the J end by 1 base, with 15 bases between. The CDR3 protein is CASSELGSRGSNQPQHF. CDR3 DNA sequence: TGTGCCAGCAGTGAATTGGGATCCCGTGGGAGCAATCAGCCCCAGCATTTT.

The V call is TRBV24-1, the J call TRBJ2-2; no clear D. Germline V gives CDR1 KGHDR, CDR2 SFDVKD. CDR3 length equals 14 residues. V lost 3 bases to trimming and J lost 2 bases, with 6 bases between them. The CDR3 is CATSDPGNTGELFF. CDR3 bases: TGTGCCACCAGTGATCCGGGTAACACCGGGGAGCTGTTTTTT.

This clonotype was counted at least ten times. The rearrangement uses TRBV7-9 and TRBJ2-7, with a weak D call TRBD1 (6 bases). The CDR3 totals 14 residues. Per germline, CDR1 SEHNR and CDR2 FQNEAQ (reference sequence). Trimming took 5 bases from V and 5 from J, leaving 16 bases between them. The CDR3 protein is CASSLYRASHEQYF. In DNA form, the CDR3 reads TGTGCCAGCAGCCTGTACAGGGCATCGCACGAGCAGTACTTC.

This clonotype was seen a handful of times. The chain employs TRBV6-6 and TRBJ1-3; D gene unclear. This CDR3 comprises 15 residues. Trimming removed 0 bases from V and 2 bases from J, with 8 bases in between. From germline, CDR1 is MNHNY and CDR2 SVGAGI (reference sequence). CDR3 loop: CASSYSLRPGNTIYF. In nucleotides, the CDR3 is TGTGCCAGCAGTTACTCCCTTAGGCCTGGAAACACCATATATTTT.

This clonotype was seen ten or more times. The CDR3 sequence: CASSLTPFRDLYNEQFF. The CDR3 coding sequence is TGTGCCAGCAGCTTAACCCCCTTCCGGGACCTTTACAATGAGCAGTTCTTC. The rearrangement joins TRBV7-2 to TRBJ2-1; D may correspond to TRBD1 or TRBD2 (5 bases each). This CDR3 region has 17 residues. Trimming removed 2 bases from V and 4 bases from J, with 18 bases in between. Germline V gene sequence: CDR1 SGHTA, CDR2 FQGNSA.

In this sample, this clonotype turned up a few times. V gene TRBV19 combines with J gene TRBJ2-7, with D maybe TRBD2 (7 bases). V dropped 4 bases and J dropped 1 base, with 14 bases sitting between them. The CDR3 is made up of 15 amino acids. Germline V gene data show CDR1 as LNHDA and CDR2 as SQIVND (reference sequence). CDR3 DNA: TGTGCCAGTAGTAGGGGGCAGCGGGAATCCTACGAGCAGTACTTC. Translation gives CASSRGQRESYEQYF.

This clonotype was picked up many times. This chain uses TRBV13 with TRBJ2-1; 12 bases line up with TRBD2. V lost 7 bases and J lost 0; bases outside the gene matches: 10. There are 18 residues in the CDR3. The germline V gene has CDR1 PRHDT and CDR2 FYEKMQ (reference sequence). Written as DNA, the CDR3 is TGTGCCAGCACCCTCGGACTAGCGGGACCGAGCTCCTACAATGAGCAGTTCTTC. Translated: CASTLGLAGPSSYNEQFF.

Ten or more counts support this clonotype. For the CDR3, the DNA is TGTGCCAGCAGCGAGGGACAGGGGAGTACCGGGGAGCTGTTTTTT. Its protein is CASSEGQGSTGELFF. This rearrangement joins TRBV9 to TRBJ2-2; 10 nucleotides agree with TRBD1. Germline V gives CDR1 SGDLS, CDR2 YYNGEE. V lost 3 bases and J lost 5; bases outside the gene matches: 4. CDR3 length equals 15 residues.

The sample holds a few counts of this clonotype. The chain carries TRBV27 and TRBJ1-6; D is unresolved. Germline-derived CDR1 and CDR2 are MNHEY and SMNVEV (reference sequence). V was pared by 9 bases and J by 10 bases, with 13 bases between. The CDR3 length is 12 residues. As DNA, the CDR3 is TGTGCCAGTCAAGTGGGTGGGTCACCCCTCCACTTT. It specifies CASQVGGSPLHF.

As for this clonotype: This may be a read error: a much more frequent sequence differs by one nucleotide. The V and J genes are TRBV5-1 and TRBJ2-1, with D perhaps matching TRBD2 (5 bases). Trimming left V 6 bases short and J 7 bases short, with 23 bases between. The germline CDR1 and CDR2 sequences are SGHRS and YFSETQ. There are 16 residues in the CDR3. The CDR3 nucleotides read TGCGCCAGCAAACCTGGACCAGCGGATCCCTGGAATGAGCAGTTCTTC. This codes for CASKPGPADPWNEQFF.